This T cell receptor beta chain was found in a study of T cell clones after liver transplantation. The assay was immunoSEQ multiplex PCR, and TCRdb's table has in-frame clones only and misses some. Of about 120,000 clones listed, around nine tenths are singletons. A single count supports this clone. Sorting of unstimulated PBMCs yielded separate CD3+CD4+ and CD3+CD8+ fractions. From germline, CDR1 is SGHNT and CDR2 YYREEE (reference sequence). V trimming: 4 bases; J trimming: 3 bases; junction bases outside the gene matches: 7. There are 15 residues in the CDR3. This chain connects TRBV5-4 to TRBJ1-5, with 7 positions matching TRBD1. Material: CD4+ T cells from blood, obtained 12 months after liver transplant. The TCR originated in a human patient who received a liver transplant. The graft donor may account for some of the T cells. CDR3 residues: CASSPERGLNQPQHF. CDR3 nucleotide sequence: TGTGCCAGCAGCCCGGAGAGGGGGCTCAATCAGCCCCAGCATTTT. Complete variable domain (other parts from reference TRBV5-4 and TRBJ1-5): ETGVTQSPTHLIKTRGQQVTLRCSSQSGHNTVSWYQQALGQGPQFIFQYYREEENGRGNFPPRFSGLQFPNYSSELNVNALELDDSALYLCASSPERGLNQPQHFGDGTRLSIL.